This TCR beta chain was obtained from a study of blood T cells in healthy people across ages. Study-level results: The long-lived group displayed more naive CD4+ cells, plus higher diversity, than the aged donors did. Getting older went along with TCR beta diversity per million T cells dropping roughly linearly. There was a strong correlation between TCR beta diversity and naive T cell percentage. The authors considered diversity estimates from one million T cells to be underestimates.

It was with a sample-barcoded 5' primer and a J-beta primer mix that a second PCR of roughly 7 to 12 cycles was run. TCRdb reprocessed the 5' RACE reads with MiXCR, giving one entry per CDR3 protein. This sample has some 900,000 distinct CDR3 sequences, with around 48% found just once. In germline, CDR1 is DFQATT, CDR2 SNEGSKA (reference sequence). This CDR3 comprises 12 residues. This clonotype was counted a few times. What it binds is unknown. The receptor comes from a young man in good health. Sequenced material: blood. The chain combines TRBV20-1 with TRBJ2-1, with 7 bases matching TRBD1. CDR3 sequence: CSRAGGYNEQFF. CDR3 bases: TGCAGCAGGGCAGGGGGCTACAATGAGCAGTTCTTC.